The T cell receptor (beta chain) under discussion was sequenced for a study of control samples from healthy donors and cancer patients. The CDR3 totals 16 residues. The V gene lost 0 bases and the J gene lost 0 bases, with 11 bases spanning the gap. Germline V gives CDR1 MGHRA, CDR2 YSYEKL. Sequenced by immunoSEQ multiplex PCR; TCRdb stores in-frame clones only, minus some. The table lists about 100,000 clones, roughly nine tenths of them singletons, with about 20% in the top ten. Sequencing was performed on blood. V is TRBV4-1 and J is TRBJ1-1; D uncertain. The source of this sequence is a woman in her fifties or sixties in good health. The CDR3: CASSQDRYYMNTEAFF. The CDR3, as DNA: TGCGCCAGCAGCCAAGATCGGTACTATATGAACACTGAAGCTTTCTTT.